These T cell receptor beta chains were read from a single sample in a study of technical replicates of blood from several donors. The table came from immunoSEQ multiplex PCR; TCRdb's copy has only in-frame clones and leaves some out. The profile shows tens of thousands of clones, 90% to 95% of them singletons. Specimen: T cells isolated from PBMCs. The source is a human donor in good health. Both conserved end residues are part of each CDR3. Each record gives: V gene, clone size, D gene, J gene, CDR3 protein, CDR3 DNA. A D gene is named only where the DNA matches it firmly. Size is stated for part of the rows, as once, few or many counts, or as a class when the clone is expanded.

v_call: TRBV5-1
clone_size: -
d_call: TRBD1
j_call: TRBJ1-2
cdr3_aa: CASSLGQIYGYTF
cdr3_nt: TGCGCCAGCAGCCTGGGACAGATCTATGGCTACACCTTC

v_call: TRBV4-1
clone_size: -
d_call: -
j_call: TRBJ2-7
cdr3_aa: CASSPGLGVSYEQYF
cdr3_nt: TGCGCCAGCAGCCCCGGCCTAGGGGTGTCCTACGAGCAGTACTTC

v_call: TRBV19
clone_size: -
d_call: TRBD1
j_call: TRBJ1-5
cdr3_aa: CASSRQGLNQPQHF
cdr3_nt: TGTGCCAGTAGTAGACAGGGTTTGAATCAGCCCCAGCATTTT

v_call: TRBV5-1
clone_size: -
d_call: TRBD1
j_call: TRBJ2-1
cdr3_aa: CASSWGQGNEQFF
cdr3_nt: TGCGCCAGCAGCTGGGGACAGGGTAATGAGCAGTTCTTC

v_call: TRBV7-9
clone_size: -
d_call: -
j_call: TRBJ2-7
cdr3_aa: CASSPTTGTPYEQYF
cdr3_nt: TGTGCCAGCAGCCCGACGACAGGAACCCCTTACGAGCAGTACTTC

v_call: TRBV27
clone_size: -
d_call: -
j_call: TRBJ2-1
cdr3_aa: CASSLFGAGEQFF
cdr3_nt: TGTGCCAGCAGTTTATTTGGGGCCGGTGAGCAGTTCTTC

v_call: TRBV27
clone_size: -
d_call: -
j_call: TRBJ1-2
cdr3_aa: CASSTGQLYGYTF
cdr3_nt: TGTGCCAGCAGTACCGGACAGCTCTATGGCTACACCTTC

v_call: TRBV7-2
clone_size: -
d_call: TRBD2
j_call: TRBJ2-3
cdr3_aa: CASSTGLAGGITDTQYF
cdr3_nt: TGTGCCAGCAGCACCGGCCTAGCGGGGGGGATCACAGATACGCAGTATTTT

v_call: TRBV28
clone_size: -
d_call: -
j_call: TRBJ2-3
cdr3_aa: CASTLLGGDTQYF
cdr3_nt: TGTGCCAGCACCCTACTGGGGGGAGATACGCAGTATTTT

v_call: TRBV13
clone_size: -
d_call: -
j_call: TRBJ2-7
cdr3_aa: CASSYFGSSYEQYF
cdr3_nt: TGTGCCAGCAGCTATTTCGGGAGCTCCTACGAGCAGTACTTC

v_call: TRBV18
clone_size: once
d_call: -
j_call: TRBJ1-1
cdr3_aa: CASSPYSNTEAFF
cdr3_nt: TGTGCCAGCTCACCATACAGCAACACTGAAGCTTTCTTT

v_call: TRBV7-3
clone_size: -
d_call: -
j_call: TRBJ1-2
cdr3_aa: CASSPGTNYGYTF
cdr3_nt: TGTGCCAGCAGCCCAGGGACAAACTATGGCTACACCTTC

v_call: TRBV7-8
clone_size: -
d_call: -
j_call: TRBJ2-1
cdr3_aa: CASSLVLTRNWGDEQFF
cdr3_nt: TGTGCCAGCAGCTTAGTTTTAACGCGAAACTGGGGCGATGAGCAGTTCTTC